One sample yielded the 4 T cell receptor beta chains listed below, sequenced in a study of cytomegalovirus exposure and HLA in healthy donors. The study ran its PCR with 60 Vbeta and 13 Jbeta primers. Libraries were prepared by immunoSEQ multiplex PCR; TCRdb keeps only in-frame clonotypes and omits some of them. Among a few hundred thousand clones listed, around 80% were seen once. The sequenced material came from PBMCs. All receptors derive from a girl aged 2 to 9 in good health and CMV-seronegative.

The sample holds one count of this clone. The identical CDR3 is also encoded by other nucleotide sequences in the sample. This chain uses TRBV6-1 with TRBJ1-2; D gene ambiguous. This CDR3 comprises 12 residues. V lost 1 base, J lost 4 bases, and 4 bases lay in between. The germline gives CDR1 MNHNS, CDR2 SASEGT. CDR3 protein: CASSEVSYGYTF. DNA for the CDR3: TGTGCCAGCAGTGAAGTCAGCTATGGCTACACCTTC.

This chain uses TRBV7-3 with TRBJ2-1; 8 bases align to TRBD2. J lost 5 bases, V lost 3 bases, and 9 bases had no gene match. The CDR3 has 16 amino acids. The germline V gene encodes CDR1 SGHTA and CDR2 FQGTGA. The CDR3 DNA follows: TGTGCCAGCAGCTTGACAACGGGGGGGCCAAACAATGAGCAGTTCTTC. Protein: CASSLTTGGPNNEQFF.

V gene TRBV19 combines with J gene TRBJ1-5; D gene unclear. The CDR3 is 17 amino acids. The germline V and J ends were trimmed by 7 bases and 4 bases, with 23 bases remaining between them. Germline V gene sequence: CDR1 LNHDA, CDR2 SQIVND (reference sequence). CDR3 residues: CASTSRKVAGTNQPQHF. CDR3 bases: TGTGCCAGTACCTCAAGGAAGGTGGCGGGAACTAATCAGCCCCAGCATTTT.

This chain uses TRBV6-5 with TRBJ1-5; 8 nucleotides agree with TRBD1. Germline CDR1 reads MNHEY; CDR2 reads SVGAGI. V lost 4 bases, J lost 2 bases, and 4 bases stayed unmatched. CDR3 length equals 15 residues. Here the CDR3 DNA reads TGTGCCAGCAGTTCGCCAGGGGGCGGCAATCAGCCCCAGCATTTT. Protein: CASSSPGGGNQPQHF.